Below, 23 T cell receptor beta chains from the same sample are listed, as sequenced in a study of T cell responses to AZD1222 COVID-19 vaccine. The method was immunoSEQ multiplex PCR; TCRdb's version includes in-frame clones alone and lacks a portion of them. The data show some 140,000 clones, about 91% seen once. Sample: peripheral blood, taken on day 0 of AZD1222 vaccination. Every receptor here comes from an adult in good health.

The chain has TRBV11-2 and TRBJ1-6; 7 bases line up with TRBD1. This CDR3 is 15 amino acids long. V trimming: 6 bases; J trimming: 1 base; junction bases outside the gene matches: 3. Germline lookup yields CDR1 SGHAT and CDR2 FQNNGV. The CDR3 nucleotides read TGTGCCAGCAGTACAGGGGAATCCTATAATTCACCCCTCCACTTT. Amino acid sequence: CASSTGESYNSPLHF.

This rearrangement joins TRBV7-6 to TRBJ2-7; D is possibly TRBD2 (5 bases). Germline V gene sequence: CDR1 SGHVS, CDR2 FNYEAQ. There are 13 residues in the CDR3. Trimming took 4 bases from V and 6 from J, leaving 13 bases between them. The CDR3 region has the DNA TGTGCCAGCAGCTACACCGAAGGAGGCGAGCAGTACTTC. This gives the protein CASSYTEGGEQYF.

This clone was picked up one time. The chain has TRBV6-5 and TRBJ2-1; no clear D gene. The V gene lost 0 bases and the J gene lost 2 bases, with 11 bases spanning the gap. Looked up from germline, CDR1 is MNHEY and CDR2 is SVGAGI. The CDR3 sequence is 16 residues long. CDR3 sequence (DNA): TGTGCCAGCAGTTACTCGATGAGTGTCGCCTACAATGAGCAGTTCTTC. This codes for CASSYSMSVAYNEQFF.

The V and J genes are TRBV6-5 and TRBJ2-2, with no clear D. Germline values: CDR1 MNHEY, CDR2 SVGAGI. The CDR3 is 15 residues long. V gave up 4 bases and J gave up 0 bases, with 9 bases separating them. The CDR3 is CASSLRVANTGELFF. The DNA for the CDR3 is TGTGCCAGCAGTTTGCGTGTCGCGAACACCGGGGAGCTGTTTTTT.

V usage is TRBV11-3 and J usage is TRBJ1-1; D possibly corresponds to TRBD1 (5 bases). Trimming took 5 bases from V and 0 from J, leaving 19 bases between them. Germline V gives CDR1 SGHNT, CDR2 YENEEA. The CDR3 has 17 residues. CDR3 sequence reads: CASSQYSRQLLNTEAFF. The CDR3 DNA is TGTGCCAGCAGCCAATATTCCCGACAGCTCCTGAACACTGAAGCTTTCTTT.

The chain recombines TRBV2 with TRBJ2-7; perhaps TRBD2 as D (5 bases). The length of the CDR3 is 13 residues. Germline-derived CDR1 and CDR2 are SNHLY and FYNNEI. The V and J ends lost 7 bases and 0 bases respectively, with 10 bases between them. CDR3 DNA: TGTGCCAGCACCACCCGGGGCTCCTACGAGCAGTACTTC. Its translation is CASTTRGSYEQYF.

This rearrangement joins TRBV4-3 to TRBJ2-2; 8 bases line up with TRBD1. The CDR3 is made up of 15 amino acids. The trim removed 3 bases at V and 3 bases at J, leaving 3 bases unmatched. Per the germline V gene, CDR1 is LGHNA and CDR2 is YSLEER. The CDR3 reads CASSQWTGYTGELFF. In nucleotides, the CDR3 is TGCGCCAGCAGCCAGTGGACAGGGTACACCGGGGAGCTGTTTTTT.

CDR3 protein: CASSQALSALAGETQYF. DNA of the CDR3: TGTGCCAGCAGCCAAGCCCTGAGCGCCCTAGCGGGAGAGACCCAGTACTTC. The chain links TRBV4-2 to TRBJ2-5; 8 nucleotides line up with TRBD2. Looked up from germline, CDR1 is LGHNA and CDR2 is YNFKEQ. The length of the CDR3 is 17 residues. After removal of 1 base from V and 4 bases from J, the junction contained 11 bases not matched to a gene.

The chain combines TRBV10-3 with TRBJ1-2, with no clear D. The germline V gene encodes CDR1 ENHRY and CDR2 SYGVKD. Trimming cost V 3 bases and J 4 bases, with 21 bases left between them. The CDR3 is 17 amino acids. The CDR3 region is CAISDGSPLVGGYGYTF. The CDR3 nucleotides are TGTGCCATCAGTGATGGGTCCCCATTGGTGGGAGGCTATGGCTACACCTTC.

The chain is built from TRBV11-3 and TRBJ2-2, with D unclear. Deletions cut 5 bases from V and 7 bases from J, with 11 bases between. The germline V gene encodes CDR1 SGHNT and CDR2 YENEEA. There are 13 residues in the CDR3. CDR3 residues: CASSPWGGGELFF. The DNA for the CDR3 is TGTGCCAGCAGCCCTTGGGGTGGCGGGGAGCTGTTTTTT.

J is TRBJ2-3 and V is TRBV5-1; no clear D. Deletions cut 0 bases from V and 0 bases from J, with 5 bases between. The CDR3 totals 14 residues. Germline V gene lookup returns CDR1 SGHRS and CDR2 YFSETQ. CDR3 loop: CASSLGTSTDTQYF. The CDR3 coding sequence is TGCGCCAGCAGCTTGGGAACTAGCACAGATACGCAGTATTTT.

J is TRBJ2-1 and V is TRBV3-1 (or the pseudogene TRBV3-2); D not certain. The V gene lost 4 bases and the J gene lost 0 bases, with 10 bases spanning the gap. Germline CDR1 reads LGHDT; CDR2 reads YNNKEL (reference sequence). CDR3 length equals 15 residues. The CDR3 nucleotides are TGTGCCAGCAGCCCCAGACATTTCTCCTACAATGAGCAGTTCTTC. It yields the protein CASSPRHFSYNEQFF.

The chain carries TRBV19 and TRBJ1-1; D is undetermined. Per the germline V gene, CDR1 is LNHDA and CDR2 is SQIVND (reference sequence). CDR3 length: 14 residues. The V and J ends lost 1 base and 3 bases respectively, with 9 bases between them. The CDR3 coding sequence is TGTGCCAGTAGTATAGCAGGTCCTTACACTGAAGCTTTCTTT. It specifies CASSIAGPYTEAFF.

Here the CDR3 DNA reads TGTGCCAGCAGTTTGGGTTTTGGCAATCAGCCCCAGCATTTT. This codes for CASSLGFGNQPQHF. The chain employs TRBV28 and TRBJ1-5, with unresolved D. Deletions cut 3 bases from V and 2 bases from J, with 8 bases between. CDR3 length: 14 residues. CDR1 and CDR2 (germline): MDHEN, SYDVKM.

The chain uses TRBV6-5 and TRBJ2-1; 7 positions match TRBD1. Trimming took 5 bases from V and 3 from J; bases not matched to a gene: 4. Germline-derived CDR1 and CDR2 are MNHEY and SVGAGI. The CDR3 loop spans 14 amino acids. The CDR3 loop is CASSQGEGYNEQFF. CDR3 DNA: TGTGCCAGCAGTCAGGGGGAAGGCTACAATGAGCAGTTCTTC.

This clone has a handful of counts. CDR3: CASSLSWPHYEQYF. CDR3 nucleotide sequence: TGTGCCAGCAGTCTGAGCTGGCCTCACTACGAGCAGTACTTC. The rearrangement links TRBV27 to TRBJ2-7, with no clear D. Trimming removed 5 bases at V and 3 bases at J, with 14 bases between. Germline V gene lookup returns CDR1 MNHEY and CDR2 SMNVEV (reference sequence). The CDR3 spans 14 residues.

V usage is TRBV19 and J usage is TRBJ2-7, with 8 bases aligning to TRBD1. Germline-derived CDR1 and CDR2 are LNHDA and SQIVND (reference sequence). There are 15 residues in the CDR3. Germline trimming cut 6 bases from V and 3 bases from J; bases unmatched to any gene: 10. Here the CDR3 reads CASRRRQGAFYEQYF. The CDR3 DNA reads TGTGCCAGTAGGAGGCGTCAGGGGGCTTTCTACGAGCAGTACTTC.

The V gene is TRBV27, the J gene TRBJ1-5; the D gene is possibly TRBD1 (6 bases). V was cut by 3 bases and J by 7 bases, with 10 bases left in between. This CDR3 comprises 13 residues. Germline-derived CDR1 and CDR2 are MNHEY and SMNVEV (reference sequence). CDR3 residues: CASSFGGRQPQHF. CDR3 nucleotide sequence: TGTGCCAGCAGTTTCGGGGGCCGGCAGCCCCAGCATTTT.

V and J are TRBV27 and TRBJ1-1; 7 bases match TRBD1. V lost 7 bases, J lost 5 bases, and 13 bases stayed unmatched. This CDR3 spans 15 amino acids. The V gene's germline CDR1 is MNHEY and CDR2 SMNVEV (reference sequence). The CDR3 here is CASKPSTGMDTEAFF. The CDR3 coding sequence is TGTGCCAGCAAACCTTCGACAGGGATGGATACTGAAGCTTTCTTT.

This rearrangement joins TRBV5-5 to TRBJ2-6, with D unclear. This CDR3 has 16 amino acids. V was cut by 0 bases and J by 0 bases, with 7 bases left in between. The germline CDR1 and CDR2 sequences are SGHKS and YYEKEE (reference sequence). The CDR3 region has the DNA TGTGCCAGCAGCTTGGACGACCGCTCTGGGGCCAACGTCCTGACTTTC. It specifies CASSLDDRSGANVLTF.

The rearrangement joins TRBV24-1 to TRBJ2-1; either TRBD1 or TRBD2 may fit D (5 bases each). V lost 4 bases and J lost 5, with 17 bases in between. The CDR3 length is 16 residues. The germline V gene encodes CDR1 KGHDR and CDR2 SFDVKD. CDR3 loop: CATSDLPGRRNNEQFF. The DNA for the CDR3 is TGTGCCACCAGTGACCTGCCGGGACGGAGAAACAATGAGCAGTTCTTC.

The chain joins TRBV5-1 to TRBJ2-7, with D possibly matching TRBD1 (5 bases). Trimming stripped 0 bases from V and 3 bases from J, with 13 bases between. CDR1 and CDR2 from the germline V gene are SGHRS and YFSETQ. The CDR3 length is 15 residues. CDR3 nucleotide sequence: TGCGCCAGCAGCTTGGCCCAGGGTCCGGGCTACGAGCAGTACTTC. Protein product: CASSLAQGPGYEQYF.

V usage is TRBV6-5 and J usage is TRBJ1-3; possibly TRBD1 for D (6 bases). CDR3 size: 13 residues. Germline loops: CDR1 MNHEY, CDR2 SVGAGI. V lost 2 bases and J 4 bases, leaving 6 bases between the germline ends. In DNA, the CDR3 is TGTGCCAGCAGTTACGACAGGGGAAACACCATATATTTT. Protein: CASSYDRGNTIYF.